This TCR beta chain was identified in a study of immune heterogeneity within non-small cell lung tumors. The study's findings and limits: Both recurring identical dominant CDR3 beta clonotypes and site-unique high-frequency clones were observed across tumor sites within a patient.

This clonotype was seen only a few times. The target antigen is unknown. As template, the study used bulk tumor genomic DNA at 500 to 750 ng per sample. Biopsies, several per primary tumor and spaced far apart, were collected during surgery. Curative surgical treatment was performed in patients who had newly diagnosed, untreated non-small cell lung cancer. Newly diagnosed patients with non-small cell lung cancer who were having surgery with curative intent served as donors. Trimming stripped 4 bases from V and 12 bases from J, with 16 bases between. Germline V CDR1 and CDR2: MNHGY, SVAAGI. The CDR3 has 13 residues. For the TCR beta CDR3, multiplex PCR with 32 V and 13 J primers performed the amplification. TCRdb processed the multiplex PCR reads anew with MiXCR; each CDR3 protein has one entry. The sample shows some 4,400 distinct CDR3 sequences, 35% to 45% of them seen only once.

The clonotype was recovered from a woman aged 45-59 years with non-small cell lung cancer. Sequencing was done on a sample of lung tumor tissue. This chain connects TRBV6-9 to TRBJ1-5; D is uncertain. CDR3 protein: CASSSSEGQFQHF. The CDR3 coding sequence is TGTGCCAGCAGTTCCTCCGAAGGCCAGTTCCAGCATTTT.